This T cell receptor beta chain emerged from a study of cytomegalovirus exposure and HLA in healthy donors. As for the study in general: A preliminary data release comprised roughly 80 million unique TCRs obtained from HLA-typed donors. For the approximately 400 genotyped donors, more than 65% fell within the Caucasian-associated ancestry cluster.

Notes on this clone: What it binds is unknown.

Study-level points and caveats: Earlier analysis found most TCR beta V segments productive about 87% or about 30% of the time. Later analysis identified a missense DCLRE1C variant that was linked to TCR beta V- and J-gene trimming.

Germline loops: CDR1 MGHRA, CDR2 YSYEKL. V was pared by 5 bases and J by 4 bases, with 2 bases of the junction left unmatched. The length of the CDR3 is 14 residues. PCR was performed using 60 Vbeta and 13 Jbeta primers. The method was immunoSEQ multiplex PCR; TCRdb's version includes in-frame clones alone and lacks a portion of them. The sample has around 65,000 clones, less than 90% seen once. This chain uses TRBV4-1 with TRBJ1-6; the match to TRBD1 covers 7 bases. The receptor's source is a female donor in good health and CMV-seronegative. Input material: PBMCs. The chain's CDR3 is CASSTTGYNSPLHF. The CDR3 coding sequence is TGCGCCAGCAGCACGACAGGGTATAATTCACCCCTCCACTTT.